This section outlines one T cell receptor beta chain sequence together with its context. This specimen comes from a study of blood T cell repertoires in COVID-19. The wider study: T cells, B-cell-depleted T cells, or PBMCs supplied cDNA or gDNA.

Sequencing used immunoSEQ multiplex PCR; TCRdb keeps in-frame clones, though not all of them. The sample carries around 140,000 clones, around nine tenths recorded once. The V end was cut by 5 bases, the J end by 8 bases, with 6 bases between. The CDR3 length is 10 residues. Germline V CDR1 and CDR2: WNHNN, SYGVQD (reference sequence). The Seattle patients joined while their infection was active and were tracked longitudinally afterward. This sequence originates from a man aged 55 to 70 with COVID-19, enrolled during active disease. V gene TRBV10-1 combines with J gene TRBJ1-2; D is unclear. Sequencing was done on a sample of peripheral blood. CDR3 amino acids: CASSPGGYTF. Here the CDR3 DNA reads TGCGCCAGCAGTCCGGGGGGCTACACCTTC.